Sequencing of this T cell receptor beta chain was carried out in a study of blood T cell repertoires in COVID-19. Study context: Specimens from acute and convalescent COVID-19 originated in the United States, Italy and Spain. T cells, B-cell-depleted T cells, or PBMCs supplied cDNA or gDNA.

The germline V and J ends were trimmed by 0 bases and 4 bases, with 9 bases remaining between them. The CDR3 has 14 amino acids. Germline loops: CDR1 LGHNA, CDR2 YNFKEQ. Patients in Seattle were enrolled during active infection, then followed longitudinally. Repertoires were generated with immunoSEQ multiplex PCR, while TCRdb's copy carries only in-frame clones and drops some. The sample has hundreds of thousands of clones, about 91% seen once. The sequenced sample was peripheral blood. The receptor was isolated from a woman in her 30s with COVID-19, enrolled during active disease. V is TRBV4-2 and J is TRBJ1-2; TRBD1 is a possible D gene (5 bases). CDR3 amino acids: CASSQEGHIYGYTF. The DNA of the CDR3 is TGTGCCAGCAGCCAAGAAGGACATATCTATGGCTACACCTTC.